This T cell receptor beta chain appears in the sequencing data of a study of technical replicates of blood from several donors. Repertoires were generated with immunoSEQ multiplex PCR, while TCRdb's copy carries only in-frame clones and drops some. The sample consists of approximately 70,000 clones, 92% of them appearing once. Germline V lookup: CDR1 MNHNY, CDR2 SVGAGI (reference sequence). V was trimmed by 6 bases and J by 4 bases, leaving 4 bases between them. The CDR3 extends over 11 amino acids. The TCR originated in a human donor in good health. Input material: T cells isolated from PBMCs. This sequence joins TRBV6-6 and TRBJ1-5; D unresolved. CDR3 in amino acids: CASSQNQPQHF. CDR3 DNA: TGTGCCAGCAGCCAAAATCAGCCCCAGCATTTT.